This is a list of T cell receptor beta chains from one sample in a study of T cell repertoires in cytomegalovirus infection. MiXCR was run by TCRdb on the reads, yielding one entry per CDR3 protein. The sample holds fewer than 350,000 distinct CDR3 sequences, over 7.5% seen once. Specimen: PBMCs. The receptors stem from a human donor in good health (CMV status not recorded). Some clones in this sample may be carry-over from other donors' samples. Both conserved end residues are part of each CDR3. The order of the fields is D gene, CDR3 length, V gene, clone size, J gene, CDR3 DNA, CDR3 protein. A D gene is named only where the DNA matches it firmly. Clone size is not always given. Where it is, it says once, few, many or a class for expanded clones.

TRBD2	18	TRBV7-8	many	TRBJ2-4	TGTGCCAGCAGCTTAGTGGCGGGGGGAACCCTAGCCAAAAACATTCAGTACTTC	CASSLVAGGTLAKNIQYF
TRBD2	18	TRBV27	.	TRBJ2-1	TGTGCCAGCAGCCCAACCTTACTAGCGGCTGAAACCTACAATGAGCAGTTCTTC	CASSPTLLAAETYNEQFF
.	14	TRBV28	few	TRBJ1-1	TGTGCCAGCAGTAAGGGGCCGGGGTGGACTGAAGCTTTCTTT	CASSKGPGWTEAFF
.	12	TRBV28	few	TRBJ1-2	TGTGCCAGCACCGACCTTGACTATGGCTACACCTTC	CASTDLDYGYTF
.	12	TRBV14	.	TRBJ1-1	TGTGCCAGCAGCCAATATCCTTCCAAAGCTTTCTTT	CASSQYPSKAFF
.	12	TRBV6-2/TRBV6-3	.	TRBJ2-1	TGTGCCAGCAGTTACTCGATCAGGGAGCAGTTCTTC	CASSYSIREQFF
.	16	TRBV25-1	many	TRBJ1-1	TGTGCCAGCAGTGAGGCCGGGAACAGATTTGGCACTGAAGCTTTCTTT	CASSEAGNRFGTEAFF
TRBD2	14	TRBV19	.	TRBJ2-2	TGTGCCAGTACCTTCGGGGGGGGCACCGGGGAGCTGTTTTTT	CASTFGGGTGELFF
.	11	TRBV12-3/TRBV12-4	.	TRBJ1-2	TGTGCCACTGCTCGGGACTATGGCTACACCTTC	CATARDYGYTF
.	13	TRBV18	.	TRBJ2-1	TGTGCCAGCTCAACCAGTTTAGGCAATGAGCAGTTCTTC	CASSTSLGNEQFF
.	13	TRBV20-1	few	TRBJ2-1	TGCAGTGGGATTAAAGGGCCGTTAAATGAGCAGTTCTTC	CSGIKGPLNEQFF
TRBD2	18	TRBV7-2	many	TRBJ2-7	TGTGCCAGCAGCTTGGGACTAGCGGGACCACGACGCAGCCGCGAGCAGTACTTC	CASSLGLAGPRRSREQYF
.	15	TRBV5-1	few	TRBJ1-5	TGCGCCAGCAGCCACAGGGAAATTAGCAATCAGCCCCAGCATTTT	CASSHREISNQPQHF
.	15	TRBV6-2/TRBV6-3	many	TRBJ2-7	TGTGCCAGCAGTCCCCTCTCGGACGGGAGAAGCGAGCAGTACTTC	CASSPLSDGRSEQYF
TRBD1	13	TRBV10-3	.	TRBJ2-7	TGTGCCATCAGGACAGGGGGCAGGGACGAGCAGTACTTC	CAIRTGGRDEQYF
.	15	TRBV7-3	many	TRBJ2-1	TGTGCCAGCAGCCCGGACAGCAGGTCCCACAATGAGCAGTTCTTC	CASSPDSRSHNEQFF
.	11	TRBV10-3	.	TRBJ2-3	TGTGCCATCAGTGCAGGGGAACCGCAGTATTTT	CAISAGEPQYF
.	13	TRBV7-2	many	TRBJ2-3	TGTGCCAGCAGCTACTATCCTCCAGATACGCAGTATTTT	CASSYYPPDTQYF
.	15	TRBV4-1	many	TRBJ2-7	TGCGCCAGCAGCCAAGATAGAGGGAGCGGTTACGAGCAGTACTTC	CASSQDRGSGYEQYF
.	14	TRBV3-1	.	TRBJ1-1	TGTGCCAGCAGCCAACGGGGGCGAGGTACTGAAGCTTTCTTT	CASSQRGRGTEAFF
.	18	TRBV6-2/TRBV6-3	.	TRBJ2-1	TGTGCCAGCAGTCCGCCGACCTTCAGGGGGGGATTCTACAATGAGCAGTTCTTC	CASSPPTFRGGFYNEQFF
.	11	TRBV23-1	.	TRBJ2-5	TGCGCCAGCAAGTCCAGAGAGACCCAGTACTTC	CASKSRETQYF
TRBD1	16	TRBV7-2	many	TRBJ1-6	TGTGCCAGCAGCTTATATGGGACAGGGTTCAATTCACCCCTCCACTTT	CASSLYGTGFNSPLHF
.	14	TRBV7-2	.	TRBJ2-3	TGTGCCAGCAGCTCAAACAGAGACACAGATACGCAGTATTTT	CASSSNRDTDTQYF
.	14	TRBV7-6	many	TRBJ1-1	TGTGCCAGCAGCTTAGAGGGACAAAACACTGAAGCTTTCTTT	CASSLEGQNTEAFF
.	16	TRBV6-5	many	TRBJ1-5	TGTGCCAGCAGTCCAAGGGGGGGTTATAGCAATCAGCCCCAGCATTTT	CASSPRGGYSNQPQHF